Listed below are T cell receptor beta chains from one sample, sequenced in a study of T cell clones after liver transplantation. Sequencing was performed with immunoSEQ multiplex PCR; in TCRdb, only in-frame clones are kept and a portion is missing. The table includes about 58,000 clones, around two thirds detected once. Sample: CD4+ T cells from blood, taken at the approximately 15-month timepoint. The receptors here all came from a human patient who received a liver transplant. Some T cells may possibly be graft donor cells. Each CDR3 is given with its conserved first and last residue.

V gene	J gene	CDR3 protein
TRBV5-1	TRBJ2-1	CASSWQSKDNEQFF
TRBV10-3	TRBJ1-2	CAISDQDREVYGYTF
TRBV2	TRBJ1-1	CASSERRGAGNTEAFF
TRBV5-8	TRBJ2-7	CASSLGSHSYEQYF
TRBV7-2	TRBJ1-2	CASSLDSYGYTF
TRBV6-1	TRBJ2-1	CASNHRQGRQFF
TRBV7-2	TRBJ2-5	CASSQGLAGPQETQYF
TRBV7-8	TRBJ2-3	CASSPTFRGQGTDTQYF
TRBV18	TRBJ2-3	CASSPNSADTQYF
TRBV6-6	TRBJ1-4	CTTGPGPNEKLFF
TRBV2	TRBJ2-1	CASSGRDRGHDEQFF
TRBV5-1	TRBJ1-6	CASSYRENSPLHF
TRBV7-2	TRBJ2-1	CASSLEYRDNEQFF
TRBV7-9	TRBJ2-3	CASSLESDTQYF
TRBV7-2	TRBJ1-4	CASSLGRGQEKLFF
TRBV2	TRBJ2-3	CASSAGGGTDTQYF
TRBV25-1	TRBJ2-2	CASSLGVTGELFF
TRBV4-3	TRBJ2-4	CASSQDNLAGGAAKNIQYF
TRBV28	TRBJ1-5	CASSPAGDQPQHF
TRBV28	TRBJ1-5	CASSFSQANQPQHF
TRBV7-9	TRBJ2-5	CASSRGTGGQETQYF
TRBV5-1	TRBJ2-3	CASSSGTRVDTQYF
TRBV19	TRBJ2-6	CASSIARAGLQHVLTF
TRBV5-4	TRBJ2-2	CASSEQTGEGGELFF
TRBV6-5	TRBJ1-6	CASNELPNSPLHF
TRBV18	TRBJ2-7	CASSPLGPPAYEQYF
TRBV28	TRBJ1-5	CASSSGGAGYSNQPQHF
TRBV28	TRBJ1-5	CASSKTGSNQPQHF
TRBV5-1	TRBJ2-6	CASSDGPSGANVLTF